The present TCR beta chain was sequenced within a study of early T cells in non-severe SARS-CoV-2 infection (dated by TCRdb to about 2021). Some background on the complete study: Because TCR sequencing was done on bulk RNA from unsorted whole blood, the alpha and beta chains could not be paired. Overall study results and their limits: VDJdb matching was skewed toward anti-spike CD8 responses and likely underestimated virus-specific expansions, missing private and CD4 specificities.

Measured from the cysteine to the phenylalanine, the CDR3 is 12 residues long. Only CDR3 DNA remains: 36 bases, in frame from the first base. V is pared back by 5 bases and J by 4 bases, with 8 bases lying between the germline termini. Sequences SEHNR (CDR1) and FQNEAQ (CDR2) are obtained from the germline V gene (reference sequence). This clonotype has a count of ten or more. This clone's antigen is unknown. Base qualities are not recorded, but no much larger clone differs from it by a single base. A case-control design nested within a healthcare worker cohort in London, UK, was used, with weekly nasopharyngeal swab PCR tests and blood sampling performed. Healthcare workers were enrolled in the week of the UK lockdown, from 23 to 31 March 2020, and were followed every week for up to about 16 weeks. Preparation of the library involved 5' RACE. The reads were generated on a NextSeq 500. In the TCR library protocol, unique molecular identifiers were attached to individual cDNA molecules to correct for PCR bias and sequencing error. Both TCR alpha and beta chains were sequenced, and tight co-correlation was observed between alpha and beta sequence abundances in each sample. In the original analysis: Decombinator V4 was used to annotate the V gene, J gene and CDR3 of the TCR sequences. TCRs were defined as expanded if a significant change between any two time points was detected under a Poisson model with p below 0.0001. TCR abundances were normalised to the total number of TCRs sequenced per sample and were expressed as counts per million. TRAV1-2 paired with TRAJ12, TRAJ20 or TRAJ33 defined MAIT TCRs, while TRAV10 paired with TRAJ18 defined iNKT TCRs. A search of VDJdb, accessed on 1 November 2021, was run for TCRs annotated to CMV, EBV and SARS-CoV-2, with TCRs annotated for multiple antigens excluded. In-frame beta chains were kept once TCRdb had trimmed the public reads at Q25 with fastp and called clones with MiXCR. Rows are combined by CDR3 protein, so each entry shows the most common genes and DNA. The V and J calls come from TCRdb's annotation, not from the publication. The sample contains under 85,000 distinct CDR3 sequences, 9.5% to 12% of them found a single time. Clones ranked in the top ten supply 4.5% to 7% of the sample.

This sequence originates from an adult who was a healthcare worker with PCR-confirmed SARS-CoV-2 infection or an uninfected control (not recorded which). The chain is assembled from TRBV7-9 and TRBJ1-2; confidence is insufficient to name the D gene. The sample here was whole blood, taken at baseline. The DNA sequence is TGTGCCAGCAGCCTCGCTTCCTATGGCTACACCTTC. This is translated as CASSLASYGYTF.